These T cell receptor beta chains were read from a single sample in a study of blood T cell repertoires in COVID-19. Measured with immunoSEQ multiplex PCR; TCRdb has only the in-frame clones, and not every one. The sample lists 350,000 to 400,000 clones, approximately 86% occurring once. Sequencing was carried out using peripheral blood. These receptors all come from a woman aged 55 to 70 with COVID-19, enrolled during active disease. Both conserved end residues are part of each CDR3. The D gene is left open where the match is weak. Not all rows give a size; the values are once, few, many and, for expanded clones, a class.

j_call,d_call,v_call,clone_size,cdr3_aa,cdr3_nt
TRBJ2-5,TRBD2,TRBV4-1,-,CASSQSGREGFGETQYF,TGCGCCAGCAGCCAGAGCGGGCGGGAGGGCTTCGGAGAGACCCAGTACTTC
TRBJ1-2,-,TRBV4-1,-,CASSQGLYGYTF,TGCGCCAGCAGCCAAGGGCTGTATGGCTACACCTTC
TRBJ2-7,TRBD1,TRBV29-1,few,CSVEGDRDYEQYF,TGCAGCGTTGAAGGGGACAGGGACTACGAGCAGTACTTC
TRBJ1-5,-,TRBV5-1,-,CASSRGDGGNQPQHF,TGCGCCAGCAGCCGGGGGGACGGTGGCAATCAGCCCCAGCATTTT
TRBJ2-7,TRBD1,TRBV5-1,-,CASSLGQGFREQYF,TGCGCCAGCAGCTTGGGACAGGGGTTCCGCGAGCAGTACTTC
TRBJ2-7,-,TRBV6-5,-,CASSYSSALYEQYF,TGTGCCAGCAGTTACTCGAGTGCTCTCTACGAGCAGTACTTC
TRBJ1-2,-,TRBV30,-,CAWSTAGVGGYTF,TGTGCCTGGAGTACAGCGGGGGTCGGTGGCTACACCTTC
TRBJ1-3,-,TRBV6-6,-,CATQAPGNTIYF,TGTGCCACACAGGCCCCTGGAAACACCATATATTTT
TRBJ1-3,-,TRBV5-4,-,CASSQDSLAIYF,TGTGCCAGCAGCCAGGACTCACTCGCCATATATTTT
TRBJ2-1,TRBD2,TRBV3-1/TRBV3-2,-,CASMQSPGGKQFF,TGTGCCTCCATGCAGAGCCCGGGAGGGAAGCAGTTCTTC
TRBJ1-2,TRBD1,TRBV6-5,-,CASSYSTVGTGSGYTF,TGTGCCAGCAGTTACTCGACGGTAGGGACAGGGAGCGGCTACACCTTC
TRBJ1-3,TRBD1,TRBV5-4,-,CASSSGTGGDTIYF,TGTGCCAGCAGCTCCGGGACAGGGGGGGACACCATATATTTT
TRBJ1-5,-,TRBV6-6,-,CASSYRQAQSNQPQHF,TGTGCCAGCAGTTACCGACAGGCCCAAAGCAATCAGCCCCAGCATTTT
TRBJ1-1,-,TRBV11-2,-,CASSVTGGNTEAFF,TGTGCCAGCAGCGTAACAGGCGGGAACACTGAAGCTTTCTTT
TRBJ1-6,-,TRBV11-3,-,CASSRGANSPLHF,TGTGCCAGCAGCCGAGGCGCTAATTCACCCCTCCACTTT
TRBJ1-2,-,TRBV5-4,few,CASSLGLLEGGYTF,TGTGCCAGCAGCTTGGGACTTCTAGAGGGTGGCTACACCTTC
TRBJ2-5,-,TRBV3-1/TRBV3-2,-,CASSQGKTAKVETQYF,TGTGCCAGCAGCCAAGGGAAGACAGCTAAGGTAGAGACCCAGTACTTC
TRBJ2-7,-,TRBV5-6,-,CASSYYQLGAVSYEQYF,TGTGCCAGCAGCTACTATCAGCTGGGGGCTGTCTCCTACGAGCAGTACTTC
TRBJ1-1,TRBD1,TRBV19,-,CASSASTGATEAFF,TGTGCCAGTAGTGCCTCGACAGGGGCCACTGAAGCTTTCTTT
TRBJ2-7,-,TRBV23-1,many,CASSPGTYEQYF,TGCGCCAGCAGTCCCGGGACCTACGAGCAGTACTTC
TRBJ1-2,-,TRBV4-3,-,CASSQEALVLTNYGYTF,TGCGCCAGCAGCCAAGAGGCCCTCGTCTTGACTAACTATGGCTACACCTTC
TRBJ1-1,-,TRBV24-1,-,CATSDRRDYSTEAFF,TGTGCCACCAGTGACCGCAGGGATTATAGCACTGAAGCTTTCTTT
TRBJ1-5,TRBD1,TRBV5-5,-,CASSGWTGGGQPQHF,TGTGCCAGCAGCGGGTGGACAGGGGGCGGTCAGCCCCAGCATTTT
TRBJ2-5,-,TRBV11-2,-,CASSFGHQETQYF,TGTGCCAGCAGCTTTGGCCATCAAGAGACCCAGTACTTC